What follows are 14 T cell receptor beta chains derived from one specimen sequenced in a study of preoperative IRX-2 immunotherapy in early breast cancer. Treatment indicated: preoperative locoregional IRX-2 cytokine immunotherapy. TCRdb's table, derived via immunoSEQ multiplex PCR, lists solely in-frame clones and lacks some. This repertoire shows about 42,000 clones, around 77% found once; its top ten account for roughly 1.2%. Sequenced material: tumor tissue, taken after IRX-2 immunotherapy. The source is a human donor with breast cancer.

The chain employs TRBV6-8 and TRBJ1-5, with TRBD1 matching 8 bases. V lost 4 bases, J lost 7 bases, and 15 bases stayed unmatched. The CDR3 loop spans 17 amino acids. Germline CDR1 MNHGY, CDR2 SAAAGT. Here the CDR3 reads CASSSLSDRVNRQPQHF. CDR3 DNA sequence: TGTGCCAGCAGTTCTCTCTCGGACAGGGTGAACAGGCAGCCCCAGCATTTT.

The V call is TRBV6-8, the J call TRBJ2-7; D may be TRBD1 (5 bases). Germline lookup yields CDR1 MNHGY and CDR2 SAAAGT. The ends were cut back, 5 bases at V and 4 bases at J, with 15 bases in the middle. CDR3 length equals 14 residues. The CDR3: CASSRGRVRYEQYF. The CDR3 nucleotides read TGTGCCAGCAGTAGGGGAAGGGTTCGGTACGAGCAGTACTTC.

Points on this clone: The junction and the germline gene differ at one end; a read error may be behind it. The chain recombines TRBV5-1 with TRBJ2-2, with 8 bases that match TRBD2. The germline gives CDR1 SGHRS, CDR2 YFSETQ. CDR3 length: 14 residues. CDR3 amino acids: CASSLLADTGELFF. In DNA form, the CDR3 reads TGCGCCAGCAGCTTACTAGCGGACACCGGGGAGCTATTTTTT.

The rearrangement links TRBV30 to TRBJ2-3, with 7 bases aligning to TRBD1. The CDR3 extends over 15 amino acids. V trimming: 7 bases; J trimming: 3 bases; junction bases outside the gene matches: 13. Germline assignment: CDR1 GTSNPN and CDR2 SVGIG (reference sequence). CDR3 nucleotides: TGTGCCTCGACGACAGGGTCTGGCAGGACAGATACGCAGTATTTT. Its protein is CASTTGSGRTDTQYF.

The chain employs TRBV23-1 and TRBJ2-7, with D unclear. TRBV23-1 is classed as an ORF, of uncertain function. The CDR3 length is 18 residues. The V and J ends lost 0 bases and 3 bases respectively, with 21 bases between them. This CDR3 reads CASSQSLPREESVYEQYF. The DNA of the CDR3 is TGCGCCAGCAGTCAATCCCTCCCAAGAGAGGAGTCAGTCTACGAGCAGTACTTC.

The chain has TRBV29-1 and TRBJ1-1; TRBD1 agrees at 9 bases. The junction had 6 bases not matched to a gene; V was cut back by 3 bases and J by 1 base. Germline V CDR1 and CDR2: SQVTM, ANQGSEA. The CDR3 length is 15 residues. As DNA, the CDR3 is TGCAGCGTTGAGGATTTGGGACAGGGGAACACTGAAGCTTTCTTT. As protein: CSVEDLGQGNTEAFF.

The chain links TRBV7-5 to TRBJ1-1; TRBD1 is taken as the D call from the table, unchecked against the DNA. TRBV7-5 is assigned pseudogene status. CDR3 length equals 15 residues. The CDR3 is CASSHGTGRNTEAFF. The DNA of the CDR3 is TGTGCCAGCAGCCACGGGACAGGGCGGAACACTGAAGCTTTCTTT.

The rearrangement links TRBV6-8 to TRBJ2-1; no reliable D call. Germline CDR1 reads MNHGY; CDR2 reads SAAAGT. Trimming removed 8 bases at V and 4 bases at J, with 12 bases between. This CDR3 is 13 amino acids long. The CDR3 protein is CASLRTSYNEQFF. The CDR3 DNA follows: TGTGCCAGCCTGAGAACGTCTTACAATGAGCAGTTCTTC.

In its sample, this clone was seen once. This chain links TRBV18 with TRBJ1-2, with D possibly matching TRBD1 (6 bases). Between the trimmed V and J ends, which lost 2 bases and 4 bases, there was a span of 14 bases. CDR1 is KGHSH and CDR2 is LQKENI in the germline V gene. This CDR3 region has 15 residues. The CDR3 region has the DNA TGTGCCAGCTCACCAATGGACAGTAATCTCTATGGCTACACCTTC. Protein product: CASSPMDSNLYGYTF.

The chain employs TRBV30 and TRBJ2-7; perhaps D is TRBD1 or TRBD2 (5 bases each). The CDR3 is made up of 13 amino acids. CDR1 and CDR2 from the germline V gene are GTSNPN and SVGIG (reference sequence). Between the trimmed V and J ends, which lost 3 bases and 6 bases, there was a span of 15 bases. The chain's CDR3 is CAWRRDRWGEQYF. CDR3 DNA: TGTGCCTGGAGAAGGGACCGATGGGGCGAGCAGTACTTC.

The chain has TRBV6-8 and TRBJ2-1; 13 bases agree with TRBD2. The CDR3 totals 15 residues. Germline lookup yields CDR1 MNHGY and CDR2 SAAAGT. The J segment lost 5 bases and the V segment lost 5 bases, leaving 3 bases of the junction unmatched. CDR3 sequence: CASSKGLAGHNEQFF. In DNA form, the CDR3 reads TGTGCCAGCAGTAAGGGACTAGCGGGGCACAATGAGCAGTTCTTC.

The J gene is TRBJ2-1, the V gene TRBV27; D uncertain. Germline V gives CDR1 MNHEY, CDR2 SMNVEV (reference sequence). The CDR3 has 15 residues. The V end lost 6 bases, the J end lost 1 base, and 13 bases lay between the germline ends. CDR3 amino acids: CASRLDWASYNEQFF. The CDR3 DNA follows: TGTGCCAGCAGACTTGACTGGGCATCCTACAATGAGCAGTTCTTC.

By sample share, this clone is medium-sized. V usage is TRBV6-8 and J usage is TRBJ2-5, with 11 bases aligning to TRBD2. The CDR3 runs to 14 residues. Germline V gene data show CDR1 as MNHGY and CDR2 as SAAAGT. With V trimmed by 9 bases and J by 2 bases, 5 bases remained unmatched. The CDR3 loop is CAREGLAAQETQYF. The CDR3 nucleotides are TGTGCCAGGGAGGGACTAGCGGCTCAAGAGACCCAGTACTTC.

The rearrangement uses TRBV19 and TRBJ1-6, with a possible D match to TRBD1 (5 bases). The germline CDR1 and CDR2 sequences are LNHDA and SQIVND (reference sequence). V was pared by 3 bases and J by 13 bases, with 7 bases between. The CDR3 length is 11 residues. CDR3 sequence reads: CASSMGGPLHF. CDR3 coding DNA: TGTGCCAGTAGTATGGGGGGTCCCCTCCACTTT.